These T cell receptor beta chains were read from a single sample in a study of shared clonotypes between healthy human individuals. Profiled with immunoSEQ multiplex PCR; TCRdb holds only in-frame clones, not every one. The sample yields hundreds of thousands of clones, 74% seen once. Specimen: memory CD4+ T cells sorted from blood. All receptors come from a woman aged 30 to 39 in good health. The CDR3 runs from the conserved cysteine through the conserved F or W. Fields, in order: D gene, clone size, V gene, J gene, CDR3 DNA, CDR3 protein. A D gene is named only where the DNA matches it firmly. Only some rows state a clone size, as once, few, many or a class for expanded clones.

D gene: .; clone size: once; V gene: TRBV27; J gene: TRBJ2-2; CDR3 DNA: TGTGCCAGCAGCCGTGGACAGACCAACACCGGGGAGCTGTTTTTT; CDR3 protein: CASSRGQTNTGELFF
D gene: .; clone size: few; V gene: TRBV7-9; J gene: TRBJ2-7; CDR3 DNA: TGTGCCAGCAGCTTAGCGCAGTCCAGGGAGACGCTGTACTTC; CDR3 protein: CASSLAQSRETLYF
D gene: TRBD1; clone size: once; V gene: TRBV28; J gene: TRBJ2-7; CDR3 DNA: TGTGCCAGCAGTATCGGGACAGGGGGGGGCTCCTACGAGCAGTACTTC; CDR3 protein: CASSIGTGGGSYEQYF
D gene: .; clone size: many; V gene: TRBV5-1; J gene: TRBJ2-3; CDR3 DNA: TGCGCCAGCAGCTTGGCCGGCGGTCCAGATACGCAGTATTTT; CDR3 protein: CASSLAGGPDTQYF
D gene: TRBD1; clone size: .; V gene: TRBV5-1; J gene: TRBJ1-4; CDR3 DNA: TGCGCCAGCAGCCCGGGGACAGGGTCAGCTAATGAAAAACTGTTTTTT; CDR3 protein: CASSPGTGSANEKLFF
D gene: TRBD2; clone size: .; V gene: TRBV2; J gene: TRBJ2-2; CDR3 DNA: TGTGCCAGCGGAACCGGGACTAGTCGAGACACCGGGGAGCTGTTTTTT; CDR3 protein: CASGTGTSRDTGELFF
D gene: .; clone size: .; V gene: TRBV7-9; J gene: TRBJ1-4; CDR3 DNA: TGTGCCAGCAGCCCCGGACAGAGCCAGGATGAAAAACTGTTTTTT; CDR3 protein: CASSPGQSQDEKLFF
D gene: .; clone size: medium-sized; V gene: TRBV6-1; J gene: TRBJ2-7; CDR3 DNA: TGTGCCAGCAGCCAAGAGGGCGCTAGCTCCTACGAGCAGTACTTC; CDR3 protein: CASSQEGASSYEQYF
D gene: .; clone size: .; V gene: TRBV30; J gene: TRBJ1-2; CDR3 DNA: TGTGCCTGGAGTGCGGATTTAGGGGGTGGCTACACCTTC; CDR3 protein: CAWSADLGGGYTF
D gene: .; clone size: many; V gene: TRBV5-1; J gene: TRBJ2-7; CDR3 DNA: TGCGCCAGCAGCTTGGAAGGGTTGGACGAGCAGTACTTC; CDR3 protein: CASSLEGLDEQYF
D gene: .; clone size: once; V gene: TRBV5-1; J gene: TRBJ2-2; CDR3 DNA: TGCGCCAGCAGCCCAACGGGGTTAGGCACCGGGGAGCTGTTTTTT; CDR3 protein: CASSPTGLGTGELFF
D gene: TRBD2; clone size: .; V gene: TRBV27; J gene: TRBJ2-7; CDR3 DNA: TGTGCCAGCAGCCCCCGGCGGGAGGGCTACGAGCAGTACTTC; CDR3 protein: CASSPRREGYEQYF
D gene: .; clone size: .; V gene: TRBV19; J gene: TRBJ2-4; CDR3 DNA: TGTGCCAGTAGTCCGAGAGCGCAAGCCAAAAACATTCAGTACTTC; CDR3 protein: CASSPRAQAKNIQYF
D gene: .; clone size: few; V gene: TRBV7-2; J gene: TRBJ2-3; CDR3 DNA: TGTGCCAGCAGCTTATATGGAGATACGCAGTATTTT; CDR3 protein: CASSLYGDTQYF
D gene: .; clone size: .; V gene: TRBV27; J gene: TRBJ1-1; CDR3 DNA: TGTGCCAGCAAGGAATCTAAGGGAGGAGGGAACACTGAAGCTTTCTTT; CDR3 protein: CASKESKGGGNTEAFF
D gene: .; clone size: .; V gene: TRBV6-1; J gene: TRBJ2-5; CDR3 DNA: TGTGCCAGCAGTGAGAGAGCTATTAGAGAGACCCAGTACTTC; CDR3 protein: CASSERAIRETQYF
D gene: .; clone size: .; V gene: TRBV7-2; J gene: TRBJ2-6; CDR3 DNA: TGTGCCAGCAGCCCAGGGGGGTCTGGGGCCAACGTCCTGACTTTC; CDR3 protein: CASSPGGSGANVLTF
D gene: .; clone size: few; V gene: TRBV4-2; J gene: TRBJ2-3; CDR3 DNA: TGTGCCAGCAGCCAAGATGGGAGCGGGCCCGGGTCGGGTACGCAGTATTTT; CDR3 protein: CASSQDGSGPGSGTQYF
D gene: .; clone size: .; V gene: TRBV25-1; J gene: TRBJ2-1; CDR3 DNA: TGTGCCAGCAGTGATGAGACAGGTTACTACAATGAGCAGTTCTTC; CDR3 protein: CASSDETGYYNEQFF
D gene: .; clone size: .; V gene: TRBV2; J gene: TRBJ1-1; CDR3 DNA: TGTGCCAGCAGAACCGGACCCGCGTCCCAAGCTTTCTTT; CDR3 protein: CASRTGPASQAFF
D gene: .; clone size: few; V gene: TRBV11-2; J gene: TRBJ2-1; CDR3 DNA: TGTGCCAGCAGCGAAGGACAGAGCTCCTACAATGAGCAGTTCTTC; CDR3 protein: CASSEGQSSYNEQFF
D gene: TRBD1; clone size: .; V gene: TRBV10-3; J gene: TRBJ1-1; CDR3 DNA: TGTGCCATCAGTACCGGGACAGAAAACACTGAAGCTTTCTTT; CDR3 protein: CAISTGTENTEAFF
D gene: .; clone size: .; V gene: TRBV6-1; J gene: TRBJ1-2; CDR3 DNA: TGTGCCAGCAGTGGGGTGGCGCTACAGGCAAGCTTACACTATGGCTACACCTTC; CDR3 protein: CASSGVALQASLHYGYTF
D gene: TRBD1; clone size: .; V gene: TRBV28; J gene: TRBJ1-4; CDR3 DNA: TGTGCCAGCAGTTACGGGACAGCCTCTAATGAAAAACTGTTTTTT; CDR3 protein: CASSYGTASNEKLFF
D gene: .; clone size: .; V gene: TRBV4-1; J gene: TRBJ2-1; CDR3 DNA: TGCGCCAGCAGCCAAGATCGGATAGAGGGTTGGTTAAATGAGCAGTTCTTC; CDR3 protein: CASSQDRIEGWLNEQFF
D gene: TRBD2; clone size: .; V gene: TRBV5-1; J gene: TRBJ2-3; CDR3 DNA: TGCGCCAGCAGCTATAGCGGGACTGGAGGAGATACGCAGTATTTT; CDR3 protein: CASSYSGTGGDTQYF
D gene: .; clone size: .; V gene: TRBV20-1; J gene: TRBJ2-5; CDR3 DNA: TGCAGTGCTACTCAAGAGACCCAGTACTTC; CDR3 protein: CSATQETQYF
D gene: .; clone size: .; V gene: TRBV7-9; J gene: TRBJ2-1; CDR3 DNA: TGTGCCAGCAGCCCCCACTACGCCGATGAGCAGTTCTTC; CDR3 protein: CASSPHYADEQFF
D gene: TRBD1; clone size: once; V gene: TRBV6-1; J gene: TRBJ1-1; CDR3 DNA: TGTGCCAGCAGTGAGGGGACAGCGGGGAGGGCTTTCTTT; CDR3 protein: CASSEGTAGRAFF
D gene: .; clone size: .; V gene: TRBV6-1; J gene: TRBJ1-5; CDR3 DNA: TGTGCCAGCAGGGCATTAGAACGACGGCAGCCCCAGCATTTT; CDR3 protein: CASRALERRQPQHF
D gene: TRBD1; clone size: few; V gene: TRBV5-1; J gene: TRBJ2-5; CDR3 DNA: TGCGCCAGCAGCGTGACAGGGGGGATTTACCAAGAGACCCAGTACTTC; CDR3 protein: CASSVTGGIYQETQYF
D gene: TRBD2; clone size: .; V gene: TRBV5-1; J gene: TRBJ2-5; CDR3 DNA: TGCGCCAGCAGTTTAGAGCGGGGTACGCGAACCCAGTACTTC; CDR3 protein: CASSLERGTRTQYF
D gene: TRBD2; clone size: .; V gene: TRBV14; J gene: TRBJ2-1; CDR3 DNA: TGTGCCAGCAGCCAAGGGTGGCTAAGCGGGAAGCAGGAGCAGTTCTTC; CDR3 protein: CASSQGWLSGKQEQFF
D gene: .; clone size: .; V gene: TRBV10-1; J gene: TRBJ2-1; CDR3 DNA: TGCGCCAGCAGTGAGTCAGGCGAACAATACAATGAGCAGTTCTTC; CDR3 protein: CASSESGEQYNEQFF
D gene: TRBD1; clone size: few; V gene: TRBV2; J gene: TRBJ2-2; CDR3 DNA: TGTGCCAGCAGAGACAGGGCCGCGAACACCGGGGAGCTGTTTTTT; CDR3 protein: CASRDRAANTGELFF
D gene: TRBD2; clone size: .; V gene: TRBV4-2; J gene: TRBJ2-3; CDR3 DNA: TGTGCCAGCAGCCAAGTCCCGGGACTAGCGGGAAAGGGAGGGGATACGCAGTATTTT; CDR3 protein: CASSQVPGLAGKGGDTQYF
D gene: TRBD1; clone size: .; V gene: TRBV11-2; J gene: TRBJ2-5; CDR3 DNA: TGTGCCAGCAGCCCCGGGACAGGGGGAGAGACCCAGTACTTC; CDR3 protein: CASSPGTGGETQYF
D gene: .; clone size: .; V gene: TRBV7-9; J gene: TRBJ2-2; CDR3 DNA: TGTGCCAGCAGCGTATACACCGGGGAGCTGTTTTTT; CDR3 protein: CASSVYTGELFF
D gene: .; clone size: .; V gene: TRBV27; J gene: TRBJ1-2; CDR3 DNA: TGTGCCAGCAGCCCTACTGAAACAGGGTATGGCTACACCTTC; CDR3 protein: CASSPTETGYGYTF
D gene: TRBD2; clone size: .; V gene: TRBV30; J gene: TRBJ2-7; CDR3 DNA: TGTGCCTGCCGGAAGGCCGCTAGCGGGATCTACGAGCAGTACTTC; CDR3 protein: CACRKAASGIYEQYF
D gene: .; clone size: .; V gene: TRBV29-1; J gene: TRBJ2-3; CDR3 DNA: TGCAGCGTTGACCGGGGGAGCACAGATACGCAGTATTTT; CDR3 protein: CSVDRGSTDTQYF
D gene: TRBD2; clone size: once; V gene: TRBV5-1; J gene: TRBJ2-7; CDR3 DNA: TGCGCCAGCAGCCGAACTAGCGGGAACAACGAGCAGTACTTC; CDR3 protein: CASSRTSGNNEQYF
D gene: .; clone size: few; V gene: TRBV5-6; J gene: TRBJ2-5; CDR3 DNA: TGTGCCAGCAGCTTGAACACACTAGGTGGAAAACAAGAGACCCAGTACTTC; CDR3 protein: CASSLNTLGGKQETQYF
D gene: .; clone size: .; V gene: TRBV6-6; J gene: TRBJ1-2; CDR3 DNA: TGTGCCAGCAGTACGGGTCTCAACTATGGCTACACCTTC; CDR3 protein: CASSTGLNYGYTF
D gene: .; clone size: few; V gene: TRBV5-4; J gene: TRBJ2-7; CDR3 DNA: TGTGCCAGCAGCCCGCAAACCTCCTACGAGCAGTACTTC; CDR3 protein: CASSPQTSYEQYF
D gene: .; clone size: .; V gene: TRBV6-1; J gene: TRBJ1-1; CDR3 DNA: TGTGCCAGCAGTGAAAAGGGCAGGGGGAACACTGAAGCTTTCTTT; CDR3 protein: CASSEKGRGNTEAFF
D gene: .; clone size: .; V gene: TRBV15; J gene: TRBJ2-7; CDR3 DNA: TGTGCCCACAATCTCGTCTGCGGCAGGAGGATGGGCGAGCAGTACTTC; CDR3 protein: CAHNLVCGRRMGEQYF
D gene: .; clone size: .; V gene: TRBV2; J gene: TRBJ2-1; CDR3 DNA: TGTGCCAGCACGGCGGAGGACAATGAGCAGTTCTTC; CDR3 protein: CASTAEDNEQFF
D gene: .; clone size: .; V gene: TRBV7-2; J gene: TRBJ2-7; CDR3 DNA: TGTGCCAGCAGCCAACGGGCAGGGCGGACCTACGAGCAGTACTTC; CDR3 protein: CASSQRAGRTYEQYF
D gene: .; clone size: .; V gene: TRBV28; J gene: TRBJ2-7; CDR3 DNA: TGTGCCAGCAGTTTAAAGGCGGGACGGCTCTACTTC; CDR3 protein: CASSLKAGRLYF
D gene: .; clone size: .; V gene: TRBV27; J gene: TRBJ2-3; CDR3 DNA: TGTGCCAGCAAGGACTGGGGAAGCACAGATACGCAGTATTTT; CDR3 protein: CASKDWGSTDTQYF
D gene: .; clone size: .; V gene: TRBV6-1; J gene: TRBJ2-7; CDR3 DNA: TGTGCCAGCAGTGAAGCAGGGACCTACGAGCAGTACTTC; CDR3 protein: CASSEAGTYEQYF
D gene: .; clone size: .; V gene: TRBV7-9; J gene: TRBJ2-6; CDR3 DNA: TGTGCCAGCAGCTCCCAGATCTCTGGGGCCAACGTCCTGACTTTC; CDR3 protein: CASSSQISGANVLTF
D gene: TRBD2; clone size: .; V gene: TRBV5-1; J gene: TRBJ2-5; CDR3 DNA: TGCGCCAGCAGCTTTGGGACTAGCGGTAACCAAGAGACCCAGTACTTC; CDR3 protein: CASSFGTSGNQETQYF
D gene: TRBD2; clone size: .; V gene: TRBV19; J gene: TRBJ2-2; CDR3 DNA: TGTGCCAGTAGTTACCGCGGGGGGACCGGGGAGCTGTTTTTT; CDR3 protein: CASSYRGGTGELFF
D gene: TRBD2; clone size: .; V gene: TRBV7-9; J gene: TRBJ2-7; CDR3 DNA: TGTGCCAGCAGCTCCATCCCAGCGGGAGTCTCCTACGAGCAGTACTTC; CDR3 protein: CASSSIPAGVSYEQYF
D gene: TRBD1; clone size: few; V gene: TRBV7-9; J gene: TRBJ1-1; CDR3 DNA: TGTGCCAGCAGCTTACAGGGGGACACTGAAGCTTTCTTT; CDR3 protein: CASSLQGDTEAFF
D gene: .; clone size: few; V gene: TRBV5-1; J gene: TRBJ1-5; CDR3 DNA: TGCGCCAGCAGCGCCGGTGGGGGGGATAGCAATCAGCCCCAGCATTTT; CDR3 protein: CASSAGGGDSNQPQHF
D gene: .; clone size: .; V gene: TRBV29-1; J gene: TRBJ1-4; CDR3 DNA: TGCAGCGTTAGTAGGCCCGAATCTAATGAAAAACTGTTTTTT; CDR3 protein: CSVSRPESNEKLFF
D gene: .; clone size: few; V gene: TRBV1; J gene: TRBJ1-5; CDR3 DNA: TGCACCAGCAGTCCCCCCACAGGGCCCGTAGATCAGCCCCAGCATTTT; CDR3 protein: CTSSPPTGPVDQPQHF